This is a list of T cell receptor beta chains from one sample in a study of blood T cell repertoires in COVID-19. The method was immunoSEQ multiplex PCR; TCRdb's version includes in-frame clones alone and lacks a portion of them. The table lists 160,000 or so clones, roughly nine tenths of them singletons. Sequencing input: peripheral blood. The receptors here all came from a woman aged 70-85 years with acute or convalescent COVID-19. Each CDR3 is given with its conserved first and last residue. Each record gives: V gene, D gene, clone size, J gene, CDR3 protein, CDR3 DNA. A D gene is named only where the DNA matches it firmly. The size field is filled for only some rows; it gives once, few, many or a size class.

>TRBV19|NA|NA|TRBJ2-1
CASSIVDRMFF
TGTGCCAGTAGTATAGTTGACAGAATGTTCTTC
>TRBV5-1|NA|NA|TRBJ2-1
CASSKTVGSYNEQFF
TGCGCCAGCAGCAAGACTGTGGGCTCCTACAATGAGCAGTTCTTC
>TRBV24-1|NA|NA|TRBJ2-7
CATSDFREQYF
TGTGCCACCAGTGATTTTCGGGAGCAGTACTTC
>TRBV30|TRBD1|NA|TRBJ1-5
CAWRKQGAWNQPQHF
TGTGCCTGGAGGAAACAGGGGGCTTGGAATCAGCCCCAGCATTTT
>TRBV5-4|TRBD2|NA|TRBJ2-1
CASSLGGRAYNEQFF
TGTGCCAGCAGCTTGGGGGGGAGGGCCTACAATGAGCAGTTCTTC
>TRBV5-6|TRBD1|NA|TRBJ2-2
CASSLGQGAGELFF
TGTGCCAGCAGCTTGGGGCAGGGGGCCGGGGAGCTGTTTTTT
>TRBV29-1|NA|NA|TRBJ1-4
CSVESGQGNEKLFF
TGCAGCGTTGAATCCGGTCAGGGGAATGAAAAACTGTTTTTT
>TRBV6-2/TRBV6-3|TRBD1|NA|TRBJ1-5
CASSQLRGQPQHF
TGTGCCAGCAGCCAACTCAGGGGGCAGCCCCAGCATTTT
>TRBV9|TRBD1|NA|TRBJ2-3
CASSGPFRQGPTDTQYF
TGTGCCAGCAGCGGCCCCTTTCGACAGGGCCCCACAGATACGCAGTATTTT
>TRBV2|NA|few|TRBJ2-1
CASSDVGGDEQFF
TGTGCCAGCAGTGATGTAGGGGGGGATGAGCAGTTCTTC
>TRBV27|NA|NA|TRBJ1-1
CASSRQGGTEAFF
TGTGCCAGCAGTCGGCAGGGAGGGACTGAAGCTTTCTTT
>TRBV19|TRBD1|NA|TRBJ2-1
CASSLGQGVNEQFF
TGTGCCAGTAGCCTAGGACAGGGGGTTAATGAGCAGTTCTTC